One sample yielded the 29 T cell receptor beta chains listed below, sequenced in a study of blood T cell repertoires in COVID-19. Only in-frame clones appear in the TCRdb table, and some are missing; sequencing was by immunoSEQ multiplex PCR. The sample yields some 450,000 clones, about 91% seen once. Sequenced sample: peripheral blood. The receptors originated from a woman aged 50 to 60 with COVID-19, enrolled during active disease.

This clone came up once. The chain links TRBV3-1 (or the pseudogene TRBV3-2) to TRBJ2-3; 8 nucleotides line up with TRBD2. J was trimmed by 3 bases and V by 0 bases; bases with no gene match: 14. This CDR3 has 19 residues. In germline, CDR1 is LGHDT, CDR2 YNNKEL (reference sequence). Here the CDR3 DNA reads TGTGCCAGCAGCCAAGAACCGACTAGCGCTGGGCTTTGGACAGATACGCAGTATTTT. Translation: CASSQEPTSAGLWTDTQYF.

The chain carries TRBV5-6 and TRBJ1-4, with D uncertain. V gave up 3 bases and J gave up 2 bases, with 14 bases separating them. Germline CDR1 reads SGHDT; CDR2 reads YYEEEE. This CDR3 spans 16 amino acids. CDR3 loop: CASSSGGLGTNEKLFF. As DNA, the CDR3 is TGTGCCAGCAGCTCTGGCGGGCTGGGGACTAATGAAAAACTGTTTTTT.

V is TRBV9 and J is TRBJ1-4; TRBD1 aligns across 10 bases. Trimming at V came to 1 base and at J to 6 bases, leaving 3 bases not matched to a gene. The CDR3 contains 15 residues. Germline values: CDR1 SGDLS, CDR2 YYNGEE. This CDR3 is CASSVTGTGDEKLFF. CDR3 DNA: TGTGCCAGCAGCGTAACAGGGACAGGGGATGAAAAACTGTTTTTT.

This clone was observed once. V and J are TRBV5-1 and TRBJ2-3; TRBD2 aligns across 10 bases. The CDR3 extends over 16 amino acids. J gave up 5 bases and V 4 bases, and 10 bases lay outside the gene matches. The germline V gene encodes CDR1 SGHRS and CDR2 YFSETQ. Written as DNA, the CDR3 is TGCGCCAGCAGCCCCAGAAGCGGGGGGGCCGGAGATACGCAGTATTTT. Its protein is CASSPRSGGAGDTQYF.

This clone appeared a few times. Other DNA sequences in this sample translate to the same CDR3. The rearrangement uses TRBV7-9 and TRBJ1-3, with a weak D call TRBD1 (5 bases). The V gene lost 4 bases and the J gene lost 1 base, with 8 bases spanning the gap. The V gene's germline CDR1 is SEHNR and CDR2 FQNEAQ (reference sequence). The CDR3 contains 14 residues. The CDR3 is CASSSTGSGNTIYF. CDR3 bases: TGTGCCAGCAGCTCAACAGGATCTGGAAACACCATATATTTT.

J is TRBJ2-7 and V is TRBV10-1; D perhaps matches TRBD1 (6 bases). The CDR3 is 14 amino acids. CDR1 is WNHNN, CDR2 SYGVQD, per germline (reference sequence). V was clipped by 2 bases and J by 6 bases, with 14 bases between them. The CDR3 protein is CASSEETGLSEQYF. The CDR3 DNA reads as TGCGCCAGCAGTGAGGAAACAGGGTTGTCCGAGCAGTACTTC.

V and J are TRBV5-1 and TRBJ1-2, with 12 bases identical to TRBD1. Looked up from germline, CDR1 is SGHRS and CDR2 is YFSETQ. The CDR3 is 14 residues long. Trimming cost V 4 bases and J 7 bases; bases outside gene matches: 5. CDR3 in amino acids: CASSPGQGAPGYTF. The CDR3 nucleotides are TGCGCCAGCAGCCCGGGACAGGGGGCGCCTGGCTACACCTTC.

The V call is TRBV5-4, the J call TRBJ1-4, with D maybe TRBD1 (5 bases). V dropped 4 bases and J dropped 7 bases, with 23 bases sitting between them. Germline lookup yields CDR1 SGHNT and CDR2 YYREEE (reference sequence). The CDR3 has 17 residues. CDR3 bases: TGTGCCAGCAGCCCTGGCACGGTGGGGCAGTGGGGTGAAAAACTGTTTTTT. The encoded protein is CASSPGTVGQWGEKLFF.

This rearrangement joins TRBV5-4 to TRBJ2-1, with 12 bases identical to TRBD2. CDR3 length equals 18 residues. V trimming: 7 bases; J trimming: 1 base; junction bases outside the gene matches: 12. Germline-derived CDR1 and CDR2 are SGHNT and YYREEE (reference sequence). The CDR3 protein is CASSKGLAGGQSYNEQFF. The CDR3 DNA reads as TGTGCCAGCTCAAAAGGCCTAGCGGGGGGGCAATCCTACAATGAGCAGTTCTTC.

The chain joins TRBV12-3 or TRBV12-4 to TRBJ2-3; D perhaps matches TRBD2 (5 bases). Trimming took 6 bases from V and 2 from J, leaving 9 bases between them. This CDR3 is built from 13 residues. DNA of the CDR3: TGTGCCAGCAGCCCCGGGAACACAGATACGCAGTATTTT. Translation gives CASSPGNTDTQYF.

The V call is TRBV3-1 (or the pseudogene TRBV3-2), the J call TRBJ1-5; 7 bases match TRBD1. Germline CDR1 LGHDT, CDR2 YNNKEL (reference sequence). V lost 6 bases, J lost 5 bases, and 10 bases stayed unmatched. The CDR3 consists of 15 residues. Written as DNA, the CDR3 is TGTGCCAGCAGTCTCACAGGGGACAACGATCAGCCCCAGCATTTT. Its translation: CASSLTGDNDQPQHF.

This clone was seen a single time. V usage is TRBV7-9 and J usage is TRBJ2-7, with TRBD1 matching over 9 bases. Trimming cost V 5 bases and J 3 bases; bases outside gene matches: 14. This CDR3 contains 17 residues. CDR1 SEHNR and CDR2 FQNEAQ come from the germline V gene (reference sequence). CDR3 residues: CASSPAGQGIWDYEQYF. Written as DNA, the CDR3 is TGTGCCAGCAGCCCAGCGGGACAGGGCATATGGGACTACGAGCAGTACTTC.

This chain connects TRBV5-1 to TRBJ1-2; no clear D gene. Trimming stripped 0 bases from V and 0 bases from J, with 6 bases between. The length of the CDR3 is 14 residues. Germline loops: CDR1 SGHRS, CDR2 YFSETQ. The CDR3 sequence: CASSLDNPNYGYTF. Written as DNA, the CDR3 is TGCGCCAGCAGCTTGGACAACCCTAACTATGGCTACACCTTC.

The chain is built from TRBV6-5 and TRBJ2-1; 8 nucleotides line up with TRBD1. Trimming removed 8 bases from V and 8 bases from J; junction bases left unmatched: 8. The CDR3 loop spans 13 amino acids. CDR1 is MNHEY, CDR2 SVGAGI, per germline. The CDR3 sequence: CASGVQGAYEQFF. Written as DNA, the CDR3 is TGTGCCAGCGGAGTCCAGGGGGCCTATGAGCAGTTCTTC.

This chain joins TRBV11-2 and TRBJ2-3; 8 nucleotides agree with TRBD1. Germline V gene sequence: CDR1 SGHAT, CDR2 FQNNGV. The CDR3 consists of 15 residues. V was pared by 5 bases and J by 1 base, with 5 bases of the junction left unmatched. Here the CDR3 DNA reads TGTGCCAGCAGCCAGGACAGGGTGGGCACAGATACGCAGTATTTT. This sequence encodes CASSQDRVGTDTQYF.

The CDR3 DNA follows: TGTGCTAGTGGACAGACTAGCGTCGGCTCCTACGAGCAGTACTTC. It codes for CASGQTSVGSYEQYF. V usage is TRBV12-5 and J usage is TRBJ2-7; 8 bases match TRBD2. The CDR3 consists of 15 residues. Germline loops: CDR1 LGHNT, CDR2 FRNRAP. Unmatched junction bases numbered 7, after V lost 6 bases and J lost 0 bases. The whole variable domain, remainder taken from reference TRBV12-5 and TRBJ2-7, is DARVTQTPRHKVTEMGQEVTMRCQPILGHNTVFWYRQTMMQGLELLAYFRNRAPLDDSGMPKDRFSAEMPDATLATLKIQPSEPRDSAVYFCASGQTSVGSYEQYFGPGTRLTVT.

This clone appeared once. The genes are TRBV19 and TRBJ1-1, with 8 bases identical to TRBD1. The CDR3 length is 14 residues. V trimming: 5 bases; J trimming: 5 bases; junction bases outside the gene matches: 7. The germline CDR1 and CDR2 sequences are LNHDA and SQIVND (reference sequence). The CDR3: CASSPNRGGTEAFF. The CDR3 DNA reads TGTGCCAGTAGTCCGAACAGGGGGGGAACTGAAGCTTTCTTT.

The V gene is TRBV11-2, the J gene TRBJ2-1; D possibly corresponds to TRBD1 (7 bases). This CDR3 spans 13 amino acids. V shed 5 bases and J shed 9 bases, with 14 bases lying between them. The germline V gene has CDR1 SGHAT and CDR2 FQNNGV. CDR3 coding DNA: TGTGCCAGCAGCAGAAACAGGGGAGGTGAGCAGTTCTTC. It is translated as CASSRNRGGEQFF.

The gene calls are TRBV28 and TRBJ2-7, with a tentative D call TRBD2 (5 bases). Germline CDR1 reads MDHEN; CDR2 reads SYDVKM. This CDR3 has 15 amino acids. V shed 4 bases and J shed 1 base, with 14 bases lying between them. CDR3 loop: CASSSEDGGSYEQYF. CDR3 in DNA: TGTGCCAGCAGTTCGGAGGACGGAGGTTCCTACGAGCAGTACTTC.

The chain joins TRBV7-9 to TRBJ2-3; D might be TRBD2 (6 bases). Trimming cost V 5 bases and J 3 bases, with 9 bases left between them. The CDR3 is 13 residues long. CDR1 is SEHNR and CDR2 is FQNEAQ in the germline V gene (reference sequence). The CDR3 is CASSPRGTDTQYF. The DNA for the CDR3 is TGTGCCAGCAGCCCGCGGGGTACAGATACGCAGTATTTT.

This clone was observed once. This chain joins TRBV11-2 and TRBJ2-7; tentative D call: TRBD2 (6 bases). V was clipped by 5 bases and J by 2 bases, with 16 bases between them. CDR3 length: 15 residues. Looked up from germline, CDR1 is SGHAT and CDR2 is FQNNGV. CDR3: CASSPTFSGAYEQYF. The DNA for the CDR3 is TGTGCCAGCAGCCCGACCTTCTCGGGAGCCTACGAGCAGTACTTC.

This clone was seen a handful of times. This same CDR3 is encoded by further DNA sequences in the sample. The rearrangement uses TRBV6-5 and TRBJ1-1; no clear D. CDR3 length equals 13 residues. Germline CDR1 reads MNHEY; CDR2 reads SVGAGI. V lost 0 bases, J lost 2 bases, and 4 bases lay in between. The CDR3 DNA reads as TGTGCCAGCAGTTACTCAGCCAACACTGAAGCTTTCTTT. Encoded protein: CASSYSANTEAFF.

This rearrangement joins TRBV12-3 or TRBV12-4 to TRBJ2-7; no clear D. CDR3 length equals 12 residues. The germline V and J ends were trimmed by 5 bases and 5 bases, with 10 bases remaining between them. The DNA of the CDR3 is TGTGCCAGCAGTGCCTCTAGGAACGAGCAGTACTTC. Amino acids: CASSASRNEQYF.

The chain is built from TRBV9 and TRBJ2-1, with 8 bases lining up with TRBD2. V was clipped by 3 bases and J by 0 bases; unmatched bases: 8. Germline V CDR1 and CDR2: SGDLS, YYNGEE. This CDR3 is built from 17 residues. The CDR3 coding sequence is TGTGCCAGCAGCGGTCCTCAGCGGGGGCCCTCCTACAATGAGCAGTTCTTC. Protein: CASSGPQRGPSYNEQFF.

This rearrangement joins TRBV30 to TRBJ1-5; maybe TRBD1 (5 bases). With 0 bases removed from V and 7 bases from J, the gap between germline ends came to 13 bases. The CDR3 runs to 14 residues. CDR1 is GTSNPN and CDR2 is SVGIG in the germline V gene (reference sequence). The chain's CDR3 is CAWSVGGGGQPQHF. CDR3 DNA sequence: TGTGCCTGGAGTGTTGGGGGGGGAGGACAGCCCCAGCATTTT. The full variable domain, completed using reference TRBV30 and TRBJ1-5, is SQTIHQWPATLVQPVGSPLSLECTVEGTSNPNLYWYRQAAGRGLQLLFYSVGIGQISSEVPQNLSASRPQDRQFILSSKKLLLSDSGFYLCAWSVGGGGQPQHFGDGTRLSIL.

The V and J genes are TRBV24-1 and TRBJ2-1, with 10 bases that match TRBD2. Trimming at V came to 5 bases and at J to 12 bases, leaving 9 bases not matched to a gene. Germline lookup yields CDR1 KGHDR and CDR2 SFDVKD. This CDR3 comprises 14 residues. The CDR3 here is CATSGSSGGAGQFF. Here the CDR3 DNA reads TGTGCCACCAGTGGATCGAGCGGGGGGGCAGGGCAGTTCTTC.

The rearrangement joins TRBV18 to TRBJ1-2; the match to TRBD1 covers 7 bases. V shed 0 bases and J 6 bases; nucleotides not matched to a gene: 4. Germline V lookup: CDR1 KGHSH, CDR2 LQKENI. The CDR3 runs to 14 residues. The CDR3 DNA sequence: TGTGCCAGCTCACCACCCCCAGGGGGAGATGGCTACACCTTC. Translated: CASSPPPGGDGYTF.

The chain employs TRBV6-1 and TRBJ1-2; 7 bases agree with TRBD1. The CDR3 length is 15 residues. Per the germline V gene, CDR1 is MNHNS and CDR2 is SASEGT. V was pared by 1 base and J by 3 bases, with 5 bases of the junction left unmatched. CDR3 protein: CASSEGPGGHYGYTF. The DNA for the CDR3 is TGTGCCAGCAGTGAAGGGCCAGGGGGACACTATGGCTACACCTTC.

CDR3 DNA: TGTGCCAGCAGCCTACTCCAGGGGTCAGGGACTACGCAGTATTTT. This gives the protein CASSLLQGSGTTQYF. V and J are TRBV14 and TRBJ2-3, with D possibly being TRBD1 (6 bases). Deletions cut 4 bases from V and 8 bases from J, with 19 bases between. This CDR3 comprises 15 residues. Germline CDR1 and CDR2: SGHDN and FVKESK.